This TCR beta chain is drawn from a study of breast tumors, draining lymph nodes, adjacent tissues. MiXCR, applied by TCRdb to the multiplex PCR reads, yields one record per CDR3 protein. This table has 15,000 to 20,000 distinct CDR3 sequences, under 70% appearing once. The CDR3 spans 13 residues. Germline CDR1 LNHDA, CDR2 SQIVND (reference sequence). V usage is TRBV19 and J usage is TRBJ2-1, with TRBD2 as a possible D gene (7 bases). Sequencing used tumor-adjacent breast tissue. The receptor comes from a female donor with breast cancer. Some clones in this sample may be carry-over from other donors' samples. In DNA, the CDR3 is TGTGCGTCTCGGGGCAGGGGAGGGAATGAGCAGTTCTTC. As protein: CASRGRGGNEQFF.